This T cell receptor beta chain was obtained from a study of Graves' ophthalmopathy and Graves' hyperthyroidism. In the study overall: If no ophthalmopathy appeared within 18 months of follow-up, hyperthyroidism was termed stable.

TCR beta CDR3 amplification used RNA transcripts. Investigators did first-round RT-PCR with HTBI primers, then second-round multiplex PCR. TCRdb re-called the multiplex PCR reads with MiXCR, one entry per CDR3 protein. The sample yields approximately 1.2 million distinct CDR3 sequences, roughly two fifths seen once. This clonotype occurred once. What was sequenced was peripheral blood or thyroid tissue (not recorded which). The TCR originated in an adult man with Graves' hyperthyroidism.

CDR3 loop: CSARRQEVWGETQYF. Here the CDR3 DNA reads TGCAGTGCTCGCAGACAGGAGGTGTGGGGAGAGACCCAGTACTTC. The chain employs TRBV20-1 and TRBJ2-5; TRBD1 might be the D (6 bases). V dropped 5 bases and J dropped 4 bases, with 20 bases sitting between them. This CDR3 region has 15 residues. Germline loops: CDR1 DFQATT, CDR2 SNEGSKA (reference sequence).